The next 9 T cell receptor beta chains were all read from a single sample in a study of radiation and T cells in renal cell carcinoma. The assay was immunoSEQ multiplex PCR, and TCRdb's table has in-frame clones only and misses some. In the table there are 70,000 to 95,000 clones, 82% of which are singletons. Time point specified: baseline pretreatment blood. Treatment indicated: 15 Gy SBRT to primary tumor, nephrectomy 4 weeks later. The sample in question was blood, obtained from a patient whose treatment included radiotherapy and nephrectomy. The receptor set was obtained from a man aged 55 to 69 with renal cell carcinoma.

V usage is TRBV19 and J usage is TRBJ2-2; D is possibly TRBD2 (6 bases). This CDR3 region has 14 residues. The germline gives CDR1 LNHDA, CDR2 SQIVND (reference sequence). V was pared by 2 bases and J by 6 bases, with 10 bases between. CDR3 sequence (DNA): TGTGCCAGTAGTATAAATTCGGGGGCCGGGGAGCTGTTTTTT. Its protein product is CASSINSGAGELFF.

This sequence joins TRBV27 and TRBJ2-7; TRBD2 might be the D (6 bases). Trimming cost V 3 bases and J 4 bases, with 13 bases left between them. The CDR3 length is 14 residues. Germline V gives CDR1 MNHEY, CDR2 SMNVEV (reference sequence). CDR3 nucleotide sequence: TGTGCCAGCAGTTTTGCCGGGAGTCAGTACGAGCAGTACTTC. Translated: CASSFAGSQYEQYF.

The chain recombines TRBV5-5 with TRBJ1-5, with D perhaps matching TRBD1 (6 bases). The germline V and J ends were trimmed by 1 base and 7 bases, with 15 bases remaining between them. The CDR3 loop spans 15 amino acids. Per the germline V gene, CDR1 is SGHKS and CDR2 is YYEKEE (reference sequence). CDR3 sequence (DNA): TGTGCCAGCAGCTTGAACCAAGACAGGTTCCAGCCCCAGCATTTT. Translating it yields CASSLNQDRFQPQHF.

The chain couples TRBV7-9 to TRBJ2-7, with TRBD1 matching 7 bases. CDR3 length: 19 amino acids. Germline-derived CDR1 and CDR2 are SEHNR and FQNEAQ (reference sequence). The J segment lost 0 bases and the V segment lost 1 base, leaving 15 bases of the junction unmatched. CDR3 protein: CASSLGTGRTPYSSYEQYF. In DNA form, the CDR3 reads TGTGCCAGCAGCTTAGGGACAGGCCGTACTCCTTATTCCTCCTACGAGCAGTACTTC.

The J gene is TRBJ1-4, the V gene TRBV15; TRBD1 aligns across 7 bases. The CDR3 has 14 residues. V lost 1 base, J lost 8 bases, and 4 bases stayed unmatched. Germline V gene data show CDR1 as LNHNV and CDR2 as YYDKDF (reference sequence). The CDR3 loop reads CATSRGGTDEKLFF. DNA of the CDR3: TGTGCCACCAGCAGAGGGGGGACAGACGAAAAACTGTTTTTT.

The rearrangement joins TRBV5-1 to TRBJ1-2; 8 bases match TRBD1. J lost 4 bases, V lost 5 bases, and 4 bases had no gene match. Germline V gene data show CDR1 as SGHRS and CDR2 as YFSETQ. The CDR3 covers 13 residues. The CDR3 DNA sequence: TGCGCCAGCAGACCAACAGGGGGCTATGGCTACACCTTC. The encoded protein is CASRPTGGYGYTF.

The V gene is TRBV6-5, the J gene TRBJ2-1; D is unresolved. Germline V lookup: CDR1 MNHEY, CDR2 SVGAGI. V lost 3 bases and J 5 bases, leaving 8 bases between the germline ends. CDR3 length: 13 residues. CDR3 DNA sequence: TGTGCCAGCAGTTATGGGATCCACAATGAGCAGTTCTTC. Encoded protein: CASSYGIHNEQFF.

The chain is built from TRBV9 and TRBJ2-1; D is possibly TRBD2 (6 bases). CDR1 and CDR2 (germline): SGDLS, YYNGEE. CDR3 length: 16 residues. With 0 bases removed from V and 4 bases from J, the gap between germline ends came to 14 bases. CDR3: CASSVVGGPAYNEQFF. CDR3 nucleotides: TGTGCCAGCAGCGTAGTGGGGGGTCCGGCTTACAATGAGCAGTTCTTC. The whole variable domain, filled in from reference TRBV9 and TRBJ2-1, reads DSGVTQTPKHLITATGQRVTLRCSPRSGDLSVYWYQQSLDQGLQFLIQYYNGEERAKGNILERFSAQQFPDLHSELNLSSLELGDSALYFCASSVVGGPAYNEQFFGPGTRLTVL.

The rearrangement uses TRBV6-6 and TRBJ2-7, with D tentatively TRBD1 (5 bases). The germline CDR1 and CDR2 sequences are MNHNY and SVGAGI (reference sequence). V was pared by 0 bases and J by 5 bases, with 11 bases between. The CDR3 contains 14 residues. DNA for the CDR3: TGTGCCAGCAGTTACTCGGATGGGGCTAACGAGCAGTACTTC. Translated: CASSYSDGANEQYF.